The present TCR beta chain was sequenced within a study of beta chain features in type 1 diabetes. Study-level points and caveats: Shorter TCRB CDR3s, moderately but significantly so, were found in Type 1 diabetes patients in all four CD4+ subsets.

CDR1 and CDR2 (germline): ENHRY, SYGVKD. CDR3 length: 13 amino acids. V lost 4 bases to trimming and J lost 12 bases, with 16 bases between them. This clone appeared a few times. Its antigen is as yet unknown. What was sequenced were expressed TCRB transcripts, since all of the isolated RNA had been reverse transcribed. Assay: immunoSEQ multiplex PCR; the TCRdb copy retains only in-frame clones and omits some. The data contain 250,000 to 350,000 clones, about 13% of them seen just once; the ten biggest clones take up more than 0.015%. The chain combines TRBV10-3 with TRBJ2-1; D perhaps matches TRBD1 (6 bases). Sequencing was carried out using naive CD4+ T cells from blood. The receptor's source is a man in his thirties or forties with type 1 diabetes. The CDR3 loop is CAISAGTQEVQFF. CDR3 in DNA: TGTGCCATCAGTGCCGGGACACAAGAGGTGCAGTTCTTC.